This TCR beta chain was captured by sequencing in a study of spatial heterogeneity in lung cancer. General study findings and limits: In tumors, expanded intratumoral alpha and beta TCR counts tracked mutation counts.

At least ten counts were recorded for this clonotype. Its cognate antigen is unknown. Noted time point: sample taken at primary tumor resection. The approximately 67 donors had untreated early-stage non-small cell lung cancer. TCRdb ran MiXCR on the 5' RACE reads and lists one entry per CDR3 protein. The sample carries just over 3,000 distinct CDR3 sequences, about 16% recorded once. The receptor comes from a male donor with early-stage non-small cell lung cancer. The specimen was lung tumor tissue, collected at surgery.

CDR3: CASRPTGNNEQFF. Here the CDR3 DNA reads TGTGCCAGCAGGCCGACAGGAAACAATGAGCAGTTCTTC. The gene calls are TRBV6-2 or TRBV6-3 and TRBJ2-1, with D tentatively TRBD1 (6 bases). The CDR3 sequence is 13 residues long. Germline values: CDR1 MNHEY, CDR2 SVGEGT. Trimming took 6 bases from V and 5 from J, leaving 11 bases between them.